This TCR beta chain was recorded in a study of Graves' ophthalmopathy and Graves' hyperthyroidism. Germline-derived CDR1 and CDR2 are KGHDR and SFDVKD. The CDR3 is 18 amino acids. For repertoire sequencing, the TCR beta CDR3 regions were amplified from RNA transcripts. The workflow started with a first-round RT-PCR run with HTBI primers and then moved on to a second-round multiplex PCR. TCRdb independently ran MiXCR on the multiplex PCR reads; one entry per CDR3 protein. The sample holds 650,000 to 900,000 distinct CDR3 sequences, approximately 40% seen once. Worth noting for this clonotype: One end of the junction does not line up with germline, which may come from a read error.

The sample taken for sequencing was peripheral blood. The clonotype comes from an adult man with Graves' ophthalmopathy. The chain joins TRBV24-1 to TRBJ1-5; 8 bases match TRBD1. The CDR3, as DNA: TGCGCCAGCAGCCAAGATAGGATAACCAGGGGGCGCAGTCAGCCCCAGCATTTT. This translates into CASSQDRITRGRSQPQHF.